The 26 T cell receptor beta chains below were found in one sample sequenced in a study of a mutant IDH1 vaccine in newly diagnosed glioma. Produced via immunoSEQ multiplex PCR; TCRdb's table is partial and in-frame only. There are some 23,000 clones in the sample; around 77% occur only once, and 9% to 10% lies in the top ten. The antigens for these receptors are not known. The time point: week 11, during vaccination. All doses held 300 ug of mutant IDH1 20-mer peptide, with topical imiquimod. Sequenced material: PBMCs, taken from a glioma patient whose treatment included an IDH1 peptide vaccine. These receptors were collected from a woman aged 18-29 years with glioma.

The V gene is TRBV6-6, the J gene TRBJ2-3; the match to TRBD2 covers 9 bases. Unmatched junction bases numbered 8, after V lost 6 bases and J lost 4 bases. This CDR3 comprises 15 residues. Per the germline V gene, CDR1 is MNHNY and CDR2 is SVGAGI (reference sequence). DNA of the CDR3: TGTGCCAGCAGCGATTTAGCGGGGGCCGCAGATACGCAGTATTTT. Its protein product is CASSDLAGAADTQYF.

The V and J genes are TRBV2 and TRBJ1-4; TRBD1 might be the D (6 bases). Germline V gene lookup returns CDR1 SNHLY and CDR2 FYNNEI. V lost 5 bases and J 4 bases, leaving 8 bases between the germline ends. The CDR3 totals 13 residues. CDR3 in amino acids: CASSTGYNEKLFF. CDR3 nucleotides: TGTGCCAGCAGTACAGGGTATAATGAAAAACTGTTTTTT. The complete variable domain, with remaining parts taken from reference TRBV2 and TRBJ1-4, reads EPEVTQTPSHQVTQMGQEVILRCVPISNHLYFYWYRQILGQKVEFLVSFYNNEISEKSEIFDDQFSVERPDGSNFTLKIRSTKLEDSAMYFCASSTGYNEKLFFGSGTQLSVL.

The gene calls are TRBV5-6 and TRBJ2-1; D is uncertain. The CDR3 length is 11 residues. V gave up 1 base and J gave up 6 bases, with 2 bases separating them. The V gene's germline CDR1 is SGHDT and CDR2 YYEEEE. In nucleotides, the CDR3 is TGTGCCAGCAGCTTGTCCAATGAGCAGTTCTTC. Its protein is CASSLSNEQFF.

This clone was detected only a few times. The chain carries TRBV5-1 and TRBJ1-5, with 7 bases identical to TRBD1. CDR1 is SGHRS and CDR2 is YFSETQ in the germline V gene. This CDR3 has 17 amino acids. The V segment lost 0 bases and the J segment 3 bases; nucleotides outside the gene matches: 9. DNA for the CDR3: TGCGCCAGCAGCTTGGGAACCGGGACAGCCCTCAATCAGCCCCAGCATTTT. Its translation is CASSLGTGTALNQPQHF. Using reference TRBV5-1 and TRBJ1-5 for the parts outside the CDR3, the full variable domain is KAGVTQTPRYLIKTRGQQVTLSCSPISGHRSVSWYQQTPGQGLQFLFEYFSETQRNKGNFPGRFSGRQFSNSRSEMNVSTLELGDSALYLCASSLGTGTALNQPQHFGDGTRLSIL.

This chain uses TRBV6-6 with TRBJ1-1; 7 positions agree with TRBD1. CDR1 is MNHNY and CDR2 is SVGAGI in the germline V gene (reference sequence). The CDR3 is 15 residues long. After removal of 5 bases from V and 3 bases from J, the junction contained 9 bases not matched to a gene. CDR3 protein: CASSATGWGDTEAFF. DNA for the CDR3: TGTGCCAGCAGTGCGACAGGGTGGGGAGACACTGAAGCTTTCTTT.

The chain combines TRBV19 with TRBJ2-1; D gene unclear. The CDR3 is 13 amino acids. The V end lost 3 bases, the J end lost 5 bases, and 8 bases lay between the germline ends. Germline CDR1 is LNHDA and CDR2 is SQIVND (reference sequence). Written as DNA, the CDR3 is TGTGCCAGTAGTATGGGCGTAAACAATGAGCAGTTCTTC. The encoded protein is CASSMGVNNEQFF.

The V and J genes are TRBV4-1 and TRBJ2-2, with D uncertain. This CDR3 is built from 13 residues. The V gene lost 8 bases and the J gene lost 1 base, with 8 bases spanning the gap. Germline CDR1 reads MGHRA; CDR2 reads YSYEKL. As DNA, the CDR3 is TGCGCCAGCTCCCAGAGGAACACCGGGGAGCTGTTTTTT. It specifies CASSQRNTGELFF.

The V gene is TRBV12-5, the J gene TRBJ1-3; D not certain. CDR1 is LGHNT and CDR2 is FRNRAP in the germline V gene. This CDR3 region has 12 residues. The germline V and J ends were trimmed by 3 bases and 8 bases, with 8 bases remaining between them. The CDR3 loop reads CASGLFDDTIYF. The CDR3, as DNA: TGTGCTAGTGGTTTATTTGATGACACCATATATTTT.

The genes are TRBV9 and TRBJ1-4, with a tentative D call TRBD1 (6 bases). Germline V CDR1 and CDR2: SGDLS, YYNGEE. This CDR3 is 16 amino acids long. Trimming pared 6 bases from V and 1 base from J, leaving 16 bases between. DNA of the CDR3: TGTGCCAGCACCAAGGGGGGGATAGAAACTAATGAAAAACTGTTTTTT. Encoded protein: CASTKGGIETNEKLFF.

V usage is TRBV4-1 and J usage is TRBJ2-6, with 7 bases lining up with TRBD1. The CDR3 loop spans 17 amino acids. The germline V gene has CDR1 MGHRA and CDR2 YSYEKL. The trim removed 4 bases at V and 2 bases at J, leaving 8 bases unmatched. CDR3: CASSLGTATPGANVLTF. In DNA, the CDR3 is TGCGCCAGCAGCCTCGGGACAGCAACTCCTGGGGCCAACGTCCTGACTTTC.

The chain is built from TRBV11-3 and TRBJ1-1; 7 bases agree with TRBD1. CDR3 length equals 14 residues. Unmatched junction bases numbered 9, after V lost 5 bases and J lost 6 bases. The germline CDR1 and CDR2 sequences are SGHNT and YENEEA. The CDR3 coding sequence is TGTGCCAGCAGCCTCCCTGGGACAGTCCCTGAAGCTTTCTTT. It translates to CASSLPGTVPEAFF.

The rearrangement joins TRBV2 to TRBJ1-1; D gene uncertain. This CDR3 comprises 14 residues. The germline V gene has CDR1 SNHLY and CDR2 FYNNEI. V was pared by 2 bases and J by 3 bases, with 10 bases between. The CDR3 reads CASSEMGGDTEAFF. The CDR3, as DNA: TGTGCCAGCAGTGAAATGGGCGGGGACACTGAAGCTTTCTTT. Using reference TRBV2 and TRBJ1-1 for the parts outside the CDR3, the full variable domain is EPEVTQTPSHQVTQMGQEVILRCVPISNHLYFYWYRQILGQKVEFLVSFYNNEISEKSEIFDDQFSVERPDGSNFTLKIRSTKLEDSAMYFCASSEMGGDTEAFFGQGTRLTVV.

The rearrangement joins TRBV7-9 to TRBJ1-5; maybe TRBD1 (5 bases). This CDR3 has 14 amino acids. Germline CDR1 is SEHNR and CDR2 is FQNEAQ (reference sequence). With 5 bases removed from V and 7 bases from J, the gap between germline ends came to 15 bases. This CDR3 is CASSEQDGGQPQHF. In DNA form, the CDR3 reads TGTGCCAGCAGCGAACAGGATGGGGGGCAGCCCCAGCATTTT.

The rearrangement joins TRBV6-1 to TRBJ1-4; perhaps TRBD1 as D (6 bases). In germline, CDR1 is MNHNS, CDR2 SASEGT. The germline V and J ends were trimmed by 5 bases and 1 base, with 8 bases remaining between them. The CDR3 runs to 14 residues. Written as DNA, the CDR3 is TGTGCCAGCAGTACACAGGGAACTAATGAAAAACTGTTTTTT. This gives the protein CASSTQGTNEKLFF.

This clone has just one count. This chain links TRBV9 with TRBJ2-2; 11 nucleotides align to TRBD2. The CDR3 consists of 18 residues. The junction had 11 bases not matched to a gene; V was cut back by 0 bases and J by 7 bases. Germline assignment: CDR1 SGDLS and CDR2 YYNGEE. The CDR3 region is CASSVAALAGGKGGELFF. The CDR3, as DNA: TGTGCCAGCAGCGTAGCCGCCCTAGCGGGAGGCAAGGGCGGGGAGCTGTTTTTT.

The gene calls are TRBV27 and TRBJ1-2, with TRBD1 as a possible D gene (5 bases). The CDR3 has 14 residues. The V end lost 5 bases, the J end lost 1 base, and 11 bases lay between the germline ends. The germline V gene has CDR1 MNHEY and CDR2 SMNVEV (reference sequence). CDR3 sequence reads: CASSPQQVNYGYTF. The CDR3 DNA reads TGTGCCAGCAGTCCCCAACAGGTTAACTATGGCTACACCTTC.

The chain couples TRBV6-5 to TRBJ2-3; possibly TRBD2 for D (6 bases). V was clipped by 11 bases and J by 4 bases, with 16 bases between them. The CDR3 is made up of 13 amino acids. Germline loops: CDR1 MNHEY, CDR2 SVGAGI. CDR3 bases: TGTGCCGCGCGCGGAGGGCGGGCAGATACGCAGTATTTT. Its translation is CAARGGRADTQYF.

The rearrangement links TRBV9 to TRBJ1-2, with D perhaps matching TRBD1 (6 bases). Germline CDR1 reads SGDLS; CDR2 reads YYNGEE. V was trimmed by 5 bases and J by 4 bases, leaving 12 bases between them. The CDR3 contains 13 residues. CDR3 sequence reads: CASRGGAGYGYTF. DNA for the CDR3: TGTGCCAGCAGGGGGGGGGCTGGCTATGGCTACACCTTC.

The J gene is TRBJ2-7, the V gene TRBV7-8, with D maybe TRBD2 (5 bases). The CDR3 has 14 residues. V lost 5 bases and J 2 bases, leaving 13 bases between the germline ends. Per the germline V gene, CDR1 is SGHVS and CDR2 is FQNEAQ. CDR3 sequence: CASSPPGGPYEQYF. The DNA of the CDR3 is TGTGCCAGCAGCCCACCCGGCGGGCCCTACGAGCAGTACTTC.

This chain links TRBV15 with TRBJ2-5; TRBD1 agrees at 7 bases. Germline V gene sequence: CDR1 LNHNV, CDR2 YYDKDF (reference sequence). Trimming took 0 bases from V and 14 from J; bases not matched to a gene: 9. The length of the CDR3 is 13 residues. CDR3 coding DNA: TGTGCCACCAGCAGAGAAAGGGGACAGCCTAAATACTTC. It encodes CATSRERGQPKYF. Full variable domain (outside the CDR3, taken from reference TRBV15 and TRBJ2-5): DAMVIQNPRYQVTQFGKPVTLSCSQTLNHNVMYWYQQKSSQAPKLLFHYYDKDFNNEADTPDNFQSRRPNTSFCFLDIRSPGLGDTAMYLCATSRERGQPKYFGPGTRLLVL.

The J gene is TRBJ1-5, the V gene TRBV7-6, with 8 bases lining up with TRBD1. V was clipped by 4 bases and J by 0 bases; unmatched bases: 8. Per germline, CDR1 SGHVS and CDR2 FNYEAQ. There are 17 residues in the CDR3. The CDR3, as DNA: TGTGCCAGCAGCTCCGGGACAGGATCAAATAGCAATCAGCCCCAGCATTTT. It encodes CASSSGTGSNSNQPQHF.

The chain employs TRBV28 and TRBJ2-1, with 9 bases aligning to TRBD1. Per germline, CDR1 MDHEN and CDR2 SYDVKM. V dropped 6 bases and J dropped 6; count of bases not matched to a gene: 6. This CDR3 is 14 amino acids long. CDR3 residues: CASSGQGWSNEQFF. In DNA, the CDR3 is TGTGCCAGCAGCGGACAGGGGTGGAGCAATGAGCAGTTCTTC.

This chain joins TRBV7-2 and TRBJ1-1; perhaps TRBD1 as D (6 bases). Trimming removed 6 bases at V and 3 bases at J, with 14 bases between. The CDR3 contains 14 residues. Germline V gene data show CDR1 as SGHTA and CDR2 as FQGNSA. The CDR3 DNA is TGTGCCAGCAGTTCCACAGGGCTGGACACTGAAGCTTTCTTT. It codes for CASSSTGLDTEAFF.

V gene TRBV19 combines with J gene TRBJ1-5, with D maybe TRBD1 (5 bases). Germline V CDR1 and CDR2: LNHDA, SQIVND (reference sequence). The CDR3 loop spans 14 amino acids. Trimming pared 3 bases from V and 6 bases from J, leaving 12 bases between. The CDR3 sequence is CASSMGGGFQPQHF. Written as DNA, the CDR3 is TGTGCCAGTAGTATGGGTGGGGGGTTTCAGCCCCAGCATTTT.

The chain has TRBV6-1 and TRBJ1-2, with D hard to call. Looked up from germline, CDR1 is MNHNS and CDR2 is SASEGT. CDR3 length equals 12 residues. V was trimmed by 1 base and J by 7 bases, leaving 7 bases between them. The CDR3 sequence is CASSEVKGGYTF. The CDR3 nucleotides read TGTGCCAGCAGTGAAGTGAAGGGTGGCTACACCTTC.

A word on this clone: The junction does not match germline at one end; this may be a read error. V is TRBV14 and J is TRBJ1-2; D not resolved. Germline CDR1 and CDR2: SGHDN and FVKESK. CDR3 length equals 16 residues. As DNA, the CDR3 is TGTGCCAGCAGCCGTGGGCTCCTGGCATCTAAATATGGCTACACCTTC. Encoded protein: CASSRGLLASKYGYTF.